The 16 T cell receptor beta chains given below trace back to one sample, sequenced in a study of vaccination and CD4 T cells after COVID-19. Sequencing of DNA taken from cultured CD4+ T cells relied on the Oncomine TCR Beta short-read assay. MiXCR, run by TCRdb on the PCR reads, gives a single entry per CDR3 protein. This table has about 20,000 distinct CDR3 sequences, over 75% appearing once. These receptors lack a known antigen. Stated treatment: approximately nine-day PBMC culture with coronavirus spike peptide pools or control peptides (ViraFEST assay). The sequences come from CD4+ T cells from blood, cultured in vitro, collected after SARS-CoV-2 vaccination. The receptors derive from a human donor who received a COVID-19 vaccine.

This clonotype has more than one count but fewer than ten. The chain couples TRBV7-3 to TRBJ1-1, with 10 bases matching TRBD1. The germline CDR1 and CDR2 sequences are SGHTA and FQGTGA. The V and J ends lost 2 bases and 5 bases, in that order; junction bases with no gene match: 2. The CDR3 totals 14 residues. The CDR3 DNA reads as TGTGCCAGCAGCTTAGACAGGGGGCTTACTGAAGCTTTCTTT. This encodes CASSLDRGLTEAFF.

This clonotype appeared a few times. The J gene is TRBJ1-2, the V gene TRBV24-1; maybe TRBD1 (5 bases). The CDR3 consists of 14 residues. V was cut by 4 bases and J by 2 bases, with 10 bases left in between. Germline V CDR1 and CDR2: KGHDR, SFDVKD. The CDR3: CATSDWGSNYGYTF. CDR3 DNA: TGTGCCACCAGTGACTGGGGGTCGAACTATGGCTACACCTTC.

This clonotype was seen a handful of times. Here the CDR3 DNA reads TGTGCCAGCAGCTTATATCCGACAGGGGCTATTAATAATTCACCCCTCCACTTT. Encoded protein: CASSLYPTGAINNSPLHF. The V gene is TRBV7-9, the J gene TRBJ1-6, with 8 bases matching TRBD1. Germline CDR1 SEHNR, CDR2 FQNEAQ (reference sequence). V lost 2 bases, J lost 5 bases, and 11 bases stayed unmatched. This CDR3 comprises 18 residues.

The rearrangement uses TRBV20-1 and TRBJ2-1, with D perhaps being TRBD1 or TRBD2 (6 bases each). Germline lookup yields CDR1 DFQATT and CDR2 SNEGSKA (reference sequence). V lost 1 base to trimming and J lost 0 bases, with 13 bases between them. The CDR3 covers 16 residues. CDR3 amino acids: CSARGKGGLSYNEQFF. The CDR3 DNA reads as TGCAGTGCTAGAGGGAAAGGGGGACTCTCCTACAATGAGCAGTTCTTC.

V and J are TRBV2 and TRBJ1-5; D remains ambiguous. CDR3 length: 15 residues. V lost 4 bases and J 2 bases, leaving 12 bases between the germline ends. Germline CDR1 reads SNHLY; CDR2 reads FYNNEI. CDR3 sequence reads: CASSGLGLGNQPQHF. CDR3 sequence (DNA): TGTGCCAGCAGTGGTCTCGGTCTGGGCAATCAGCCCCAGCATTTT.

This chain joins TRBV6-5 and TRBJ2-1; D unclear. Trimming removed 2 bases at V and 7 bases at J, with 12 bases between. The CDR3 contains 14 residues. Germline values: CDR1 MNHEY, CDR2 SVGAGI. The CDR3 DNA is TGTGCCAGCAGTTACCGACGAGTTGTGAATGAGCAGTTCTTC. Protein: CASSYRRVVNEQFF.

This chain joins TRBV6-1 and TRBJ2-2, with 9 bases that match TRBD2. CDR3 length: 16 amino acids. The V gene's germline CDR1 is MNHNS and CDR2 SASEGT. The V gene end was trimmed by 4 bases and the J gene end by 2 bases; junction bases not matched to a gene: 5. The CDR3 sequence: CASSGRGGTNTGELFF. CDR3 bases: TGTGCCAGCAGTGGGCGGGGGGGAACAAACACCGGGGAGCTGTTTTTT.

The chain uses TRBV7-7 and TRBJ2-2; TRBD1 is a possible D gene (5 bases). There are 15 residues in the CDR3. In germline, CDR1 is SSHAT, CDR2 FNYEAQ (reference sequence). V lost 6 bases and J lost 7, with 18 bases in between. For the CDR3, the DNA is TGTGCCAGCAGTTCCGAGTCCAGGGCAGGCGGGGAGCTGTTTTTT. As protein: CASSSESRAGGELFF.

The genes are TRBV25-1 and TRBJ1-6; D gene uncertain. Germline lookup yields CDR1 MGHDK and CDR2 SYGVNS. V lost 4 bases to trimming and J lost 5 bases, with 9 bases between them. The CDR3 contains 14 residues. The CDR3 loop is CASSVSGDNSPLHF. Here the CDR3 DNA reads TGTGCCAGCAGTGTATCCGGGGATAATTCACCCCTCCACTTT.

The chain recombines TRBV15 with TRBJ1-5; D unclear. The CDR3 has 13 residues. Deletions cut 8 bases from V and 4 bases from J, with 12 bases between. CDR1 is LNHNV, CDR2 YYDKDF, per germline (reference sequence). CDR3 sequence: CATRAERNQPQHF. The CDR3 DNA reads TGTGCCACCCGGGCGGAGAGGAATCAGCCCCAGCATTTT. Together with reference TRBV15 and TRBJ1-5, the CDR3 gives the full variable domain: DAMVIQNPRYQVTQFGKPVTLSCSQTLNHNVMYWYQQKSSQAPKLLFHYYDKDFNNEADTPDNFQSRRPNTSFCFLDIRSPGLGDTAMYLCATRAERNQPQHFGDGTRLSIL.

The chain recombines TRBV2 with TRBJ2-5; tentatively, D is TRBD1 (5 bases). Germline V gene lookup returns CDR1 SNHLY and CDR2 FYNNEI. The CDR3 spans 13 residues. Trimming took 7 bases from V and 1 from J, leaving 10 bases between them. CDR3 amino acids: CASNNRFQETQYF. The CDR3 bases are TGTGCCAGCAATAACAGGTTCCAAGAGACCCAGTACTTC.

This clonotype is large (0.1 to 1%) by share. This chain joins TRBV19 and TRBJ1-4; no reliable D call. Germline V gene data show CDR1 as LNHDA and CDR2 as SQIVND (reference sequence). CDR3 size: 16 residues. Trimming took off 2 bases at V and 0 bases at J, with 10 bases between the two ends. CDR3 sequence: CASSISGPTTNEKLFF. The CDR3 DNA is TGTGCCAGTAGTATATCCGGGCCCACAACTAATGAAAAACTGTTTTTT.

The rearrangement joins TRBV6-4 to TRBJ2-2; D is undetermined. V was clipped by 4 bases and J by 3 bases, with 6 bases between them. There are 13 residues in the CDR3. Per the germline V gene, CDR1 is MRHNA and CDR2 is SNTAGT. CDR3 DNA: TGTGCCAGCAGTGTCAGTCACACCGGGGAGCTGTTTTTT. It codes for CASSVSHTGELFF.

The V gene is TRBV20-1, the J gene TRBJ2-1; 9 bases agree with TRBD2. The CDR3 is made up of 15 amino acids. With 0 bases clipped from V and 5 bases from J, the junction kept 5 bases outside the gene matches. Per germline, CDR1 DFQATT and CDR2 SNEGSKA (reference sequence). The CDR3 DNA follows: TGCAGTGCTAGAGATGCGCGGGGGGGACACAATGAGCAGTTCTTC. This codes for CSARDARGGHNEQFF.

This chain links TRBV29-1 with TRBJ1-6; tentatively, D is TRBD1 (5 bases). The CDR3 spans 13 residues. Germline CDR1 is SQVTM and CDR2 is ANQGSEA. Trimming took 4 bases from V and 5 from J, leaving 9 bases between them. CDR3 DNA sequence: TGCAGCGTTGGGGCAGGGAATAATTCACCCCTCCACTTT. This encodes CSVGAGNNSPLHF.

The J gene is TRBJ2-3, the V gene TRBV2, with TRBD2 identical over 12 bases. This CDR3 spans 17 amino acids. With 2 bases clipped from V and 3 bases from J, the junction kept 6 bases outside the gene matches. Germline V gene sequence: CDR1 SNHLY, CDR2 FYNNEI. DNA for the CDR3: TGTGCCAGCAGTGAATACCCACTAGCGGGGGGAACAGATACGCAGTATTTT. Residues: CASSEYPLAGGTDTQYF.